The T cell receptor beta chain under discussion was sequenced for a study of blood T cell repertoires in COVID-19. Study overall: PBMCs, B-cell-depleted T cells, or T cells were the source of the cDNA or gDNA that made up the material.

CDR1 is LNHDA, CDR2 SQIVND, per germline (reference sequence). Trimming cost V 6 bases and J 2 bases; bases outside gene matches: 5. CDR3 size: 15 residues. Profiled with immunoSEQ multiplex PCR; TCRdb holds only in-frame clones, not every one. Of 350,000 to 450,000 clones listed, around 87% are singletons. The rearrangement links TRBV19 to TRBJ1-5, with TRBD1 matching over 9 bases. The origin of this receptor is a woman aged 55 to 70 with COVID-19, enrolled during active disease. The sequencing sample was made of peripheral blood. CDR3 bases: TGTGCCAGTAGGTCTGACAGGGGGGGCAATCAGCCCCAGCATTTT. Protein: CASRSDRGGNQPQHF.